The next 24 T cell receptor beta chains were all read from a single sample in a study of T cell clones after liver transplantation. The assay was immunoSEQ multiplex PCR, and TCRdb's table has in-frame clones only and misses some. The table lists 75,000 to 100,000 clones, 70% to 85% of them singletons, with about 0.45% in the top ten. The sequenced sample was CD4+ T cells from blood, obtained around 42 months after liver transplant. The receptors were gathered from a human patient who received a liver transplant. Some T cells may arise from the graft donor.

In its sample, this clone was seen a few times. The chain has TRBV15 and TRBJ2-5, with a weak D call TRBD2 (6 bases). From germline, CDR1 is LNHNV and CDR2 YYDKDF (reference sequence). Trimming stripped 1 base from V and 3 bases from J, with 15 bases between. This CDR3 has 16 amino acids. In nucleotides, the CDR3 is TGTGCCACCAGCAGAGGTGATAGCGGCTCGGAAGAGACCCAGTACTTC. Its protein is CATSRGDSGSEETQYF.

This chain joins TRBV15 and TRBJ1-5; TRBD1 matches 9 bases. In germline, CDR1 is LNHNV, CDR2 YYDKDF (reference sequence). The ends lost 4 bases at V and 2 bases at J; junction bases unmatched: 9. This CDR3 is built from 17 residues. CDR3 protein: CATSIGWTGVGNQPQHF. Here the CDR3 DNA reads TGTGCCACCAGCATTGGGTGGACAGGGGTGGGCAATCAGCCCCAGCATTTT.

This clone was detected only once. The chain has TRBV29-1 and TRBJ2-3, with 13 bases matching TRBD2. The ends lost 7 bases at V and 3 bases at J; junction bases unmatched: 7. CDR3 size: 15 residues. Germline assignment: CDR1 SQVTM and CDR2 ANQGSEA. The CDR3 reads CSALGLAGVTDTQYF. The CDR3 DNA is TGCAGCGCCCTCGGACTAGCGGGAGTGACAGATACGCAGTATTTT.

This rearrangement joins TRBV21-1 to TRBJ2-2; TRBD2 is taken as the D call from the table, unchecked against the DNA. TRBV21-1 represents a pseudogene. The length of the CDR3 is 18 residues. Written as DNA, the CDR3 is TGTGCCAGCAGCATTCGGGGGACTAGCGGTGCGAACACCGGGGAGCTGTTTTTT. Protein: CASSIRGTSGANTGELFF.

The chain recombines TRBV5-8 with TRBJ2-7; TRBD1 might be the D (6 bases). Trimming removed 4 bases at V and 6 bases at J, with 23 bases between. Germline V CDR1 and CDR2: SGHTS, YDEGEE. CDR3 length equals 16 residues. Here the CDR3 DNA reads TGTGCCAGCAGCCCCGGGACATTACTGCAAAAGATCGAGCAGTACTTC. Amino acids: CASSPGTLLQKIEQYF. The whole variable domain, remainder taken from reference TRBV5-8 and TRBJ2-7, is EAGVTQSPTHLIKTRGQQATLRCSPISGHTSVYWYQQALGLGLQFLLWYDEGEERNRGNFPPRFSGRQFPNYSSELNVNALELEDSALYLCASSPGTLLQKIEQYFGPGTRLTVT.

This rearrangement joins TRBV14 to TRBJ2-7, with 10 bases aligning to TRBD1. Germline lookup yields CDR1 SGHDN and CDR2 FVKESK. The CDR3 totals 13 residues. The junction had 2 bases not matched to a gene; V was cut back by 4 bases and J by 5 bases. CDR3 DNA: TGTGCCAGCAGCCGACAGGGGGCCCACGAGCAGTACTTC. Residues: CASSRQGAHEQYF.

The rearrangement links TRBV11-3 to TRBJ2-1; 9 nucleotides agree with TRBD2. In germline, CDR1 is SGHNT, CDR2 YENEEA. This CDR3 region has 16 residues. V dropped 4 bases and J dropped 10; count of bases not matched to a gene: 14. Here the CDR3 DNA reads TGTGCCAGCAGCTCCCGGGTGGCTAGCGGGAAGGGCGAGCAGTTCTTC. Its protein product is CASSSRVASGKGEQFF. Supplemented by reference TRBV11-3 and TRBJ2-1, the full variable domain reads EAGVVQSPRYKIIEKKQPVAFWCNPISGHNTLYWYLQNLGQGPELLIRYENEEAVDDSQLPKDRFSAERLKGVDSTLKIQPAELGDSAVYLCASSSRVASGKGEQFFGPGTRLTVL.

V gene TRBV6-1 combines with J gene TRBJ1-2, with D possibly TRBD1 on 6 matching bases. Trimming removed 4 bases at V and 8 bases at J, with 17 bases between. The germline V gene has CDR1 MNHNS and CDR2 SASEGT. CDR3 size: 14 residues. CDR3 region: CASSVRDTGGGYTF. The DNA for the CDR3 is TGTGCCAGCAGTGTCCGGGACACGGGAGGGGGCTACACCTTC.

The chain carries TRBV7-2 and TRBJ2-7; D perhaps matches TRBD1 (6 bases). Between the trimmed V and J ends, which lost 1 base and 7 bases, there was a span of 11 bases. The CDR3 length is 13 residues. The germline V gene has CDR1 SGHTA and CDR2 FQGNSA. The CDR3 loop reads CASSLVGQGEQYF. DNA of the CDR3: TGTGCCAGCAGCTTAGTCGGCCAGGGGGAGCAGTACTTC.

The chain has TRBV2 and TRBJ2-3; 7 positions match TRBD1. The CDR3 totals 14 residues. The V gene's germline CDR1 is SNHLY and CDR2 FYNNEI. Losses at the gene ends were 7 bases for V and 4 bases for J; bases not matched to a gene: 8. The CDR3 region has the DNA TGTGCCAGCACCCAGGGACAGCCCCCAGATACGCAGTATTTT. This translates into CASTQGQPPDTQYF.

This clone turned up a few times. The V gene is TRBV5-1, the J gene TRBJ1-2; a weak D match, TRBD1 (5 bases). The CDR3 contains 14 residues. The germline V gene encodes CDR1 SGHRS and CDR2 YFSETQ. V gave up 3 bases and J gave up 2 bases, with 11 bases separating them. The CDR3 nucleotides are TGCGCCAGCAGCTCTGCCGACAGCAACTATGGCTACACCTTC. Its translation is CASSSADSNYGYTF.

In its sample, this clone was seen a few times. The chain is built from TRBV27 and TRBJ1-2; no reliable D call. V was trimmed by 2 bases and J by 5 bases, leaving 9 bases between them. The CDR3 spans 13 residues. Germline V gene data show CDR1 as MNHEY and CDR2 as SMNVEV (reference sequence). CDR3: CASSLESGYGYTF. CDR3 DNA: TGTGCCAGCAGTTTAGAGTCCGGGTATGGCTACACCTTC.

For the CDR3, the DNA is TGTGCCAGCAGCCCGCGGACAGGGGCACCCTATGGCTACACCTTC. It specifies CASSPRTGAPYGYTF. This rearrangement joins TRBV27 to TRBJ1-2, with TRBD1 identical over 9 bases. After removal of 6 bases from V and 4 bases from J, the junction contained 9 bases not matched to a gene. The CDR3 contains 15 residues. Germline lookup yields CDR1 MNHEY and CDR2 SMNVEV (reference sequence).

The chain couples TRBV6-5 to TRBJ1-1; D remains unclear. In germline, CDR1 is MNHEY, CDR2 SVGAGI. V lost 5 bases to trimming and J lost 1 base, with 8 bases between them. The CDR3 covers 13 residues. CDR3 sequence (DNA): TGTGCCAGCAGTGTTGGAGGGAACACTGAAGCTTTCTTT. Its protein is CASSVGGNTEAFF.

V gene TRBV18 combines with J gene TRBJ2-7; D not resolved. CDR1 KGHSH and CDR2 LQKENI come from the germline V gene. Deletions cut 0 bases from V and 5 bases from J, with 11 bases between. The length of the CDR3 is 14 residues. CDR3 DNA sequence: TGTGCCAGCTCACCACCGGCGGTTCCCCACGAGCAGTACTTC. Translated: CASSPPAVPHEQYF.

The chain has TRBV2 and TRBJ1-2; D is uncertain. CDR1 is SNHLY and CDR2 is FYNNEI in the germline V gene. Trimming removed 2 bases from V and 4 bases from J, with 23 bases in between. The CDR3 consists of 18 residues. For the CDR3, the DNA is TGTGCCAGCAGTGAACTACCGACGGGAGCAAATTCCCTCTATGGCTACACCTTC. It yields the protein CASSELPTGANSLYGYTF.

In its sample, this clone was seen once. The chain joins TRBV5-1 to TRBJ1-3, with 7 positions matching TRBD1. There are 15 residues in the CDR3. Germline CDR1 SGHRS, CDR2 YFSETQ. With V trimmed by 2 bases and J by 0 bases, 2 bases remained unmatched. For the CDR3, the DNA is TGCGCCAGCAGCTTCACAGGGGACTCTGGAAACACCATATATTTT. Translation: CASSFTGDSGNTIYF.

This clone was seen only once. This chain links TRBV19 with TRBJ2-2; 8 bases match TRBD2. The CDR3 loop spans 15 amino acids. Germline trimming cut 3 bases from V and 5 bases from J; bases unmatched to any gene: 5. The germline CDR1 and CDR2 sequences are LNHDA and SQIVND (reference sequence). The CDR3: CASSIGSGTTGELFF. The CDR3 bases are TGTGCCAGTAGTATTGGTAGCGGGACGACCGGGGAGCTGTTTTTT. The variable domain in full, with the rest retrieved from reference TRBV19 and TRBJ2-2, is DGGITQSPKYLFRKEGQNVTLSCEQNLNHDAMYWYRQDPGQGLRLIYYSQIVNDFQKGDIAEGYSVSREKKESFPLTVTSAQKNPTAFYLCASSIGSGTTGELFFGEGSRLTVL.

The chain combines TRBV28 with TRBJ1-5; the D gene is possibly TRBD1 (5 bases). The CDR3 runs to 15 residues. Between the trimmed V and J ends, which lost 8 bases and 1 base, there was a span of 15 bases. Looked up from germline, CDR1 is MDHEN and CDR2 is SYDVKM. Here the CDR3 reads CASALGGVSNQPQHF. The CDR3 nucleotides read TGTGCCAGCGCCCTGGGGGGGGTCAGCAATCAGCCCCAGCATTTT.

J is TRBJ2-7 and V is TRBV4-1; 9 bases are a match to TRBD1. Germline lookup yields CDR1 MGHRA and CDR2 YSYEKL. The CDR3 runs 14 residues. V trimming: 4 bases; J trimming: 2 bases; junction bases outside the gene matches: 3. The CDR3 sequence is CASSPGQGTYEQYF. The CDR3 nucleotides are TGCGCCAGCAGCCCCGGACAGGGGACCTACGAGCAGTACTTC.

The chain uses TRBV6-5 and TRBJ2-5; 7 positions match TRBD1. Germline V gene lookup returns CDR1 MNHEY and CDR2 SVGAGI. J lost 1 base, V lost 7 bases, and 6 bases had no gene match. This CDR3 region has 14 residues. The CDR3 sequence is CASTKDRRQETQYF. The CDR3 nucleotides are TGTGCCAGCACCAAGGACAGGCGCCAAGAGACCCAGTACTTC.

The CDR3 is CASSLGGTGSYQPQHF. The CDR3 bases are TGTGCCAGCAGCTTAGGAGGGACAGGGAGCTATCAGCCCCAGCATTTT. The chain couples TRBV11-2 to TRBJ1-5, with 9 bases lining up with TRBD1. Trimming cost V 1 base and J 5 bases; bases outside gene matches: 6. This CDR3 spans 16 amino acids. The germline CDR1 and CDR2 sequences are SGHAT and FQNNGV.

The genes are TRBV5-6 and TRBJ2-5; D may be TRBD1 (6 bases). Germline V gene lookup returns CDR1 SGHDT and CDR2 YYEEEE. CDR3 length equals 13 residues. V was trimmed by 3 bases and J by 2 bases, leaving 8 bases between them. The CDR3 DNA reads TGTGCCAGCAGCTCGACAGGTCAAGAGACCCAGTACTTC. Its translation: CASSSTGQETQYF.

The V gene is TRBV18, the J gene TRBJ1-2, with 7 bases fitting TRBD1. This CDR3 is built from 15 residues. The V segment lost 2 bases and the J segment 0 bases; nucleotides outside the gene matches: 3. The germline gives CDR1 KGHSH, CDR2 LQKENI. The CDR3, as DNA: TGTGCCAGCTCACCATTGGGACAGCCTAACTATGGCTACACCTTC. This gives the protein CASSPLGQPNYGYTF.